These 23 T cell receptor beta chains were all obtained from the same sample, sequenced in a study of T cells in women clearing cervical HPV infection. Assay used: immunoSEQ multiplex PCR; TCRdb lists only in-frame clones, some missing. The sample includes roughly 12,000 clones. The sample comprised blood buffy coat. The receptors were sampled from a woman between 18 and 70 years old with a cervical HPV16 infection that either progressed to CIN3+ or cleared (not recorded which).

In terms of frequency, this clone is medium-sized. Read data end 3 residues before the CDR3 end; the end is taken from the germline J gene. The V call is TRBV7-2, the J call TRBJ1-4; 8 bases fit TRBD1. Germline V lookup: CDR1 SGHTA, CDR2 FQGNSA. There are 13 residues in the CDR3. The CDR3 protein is CASSLDRAMGLFF. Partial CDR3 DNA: TGTGCCAGCAGCCTGGACAGGGCAATGGGA.

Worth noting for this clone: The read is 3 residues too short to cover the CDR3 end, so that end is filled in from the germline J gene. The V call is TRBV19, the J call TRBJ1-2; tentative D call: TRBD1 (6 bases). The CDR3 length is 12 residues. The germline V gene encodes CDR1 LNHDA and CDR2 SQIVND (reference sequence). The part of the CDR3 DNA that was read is TGTGCCGTGGAGGGGGTTTCCAATGAC. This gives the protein CAVEGVSND. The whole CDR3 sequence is CAVEGVSNDYTF. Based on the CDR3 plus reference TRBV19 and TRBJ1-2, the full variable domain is DGGITQSPKYLFRKEGQNVTLSCEQNLNHDAMYWYRQDPGQGLRLIYYSQIVNDFQKGDIAEGYSVSREKKESFPLTVTSAQKNPTAFYLCAVEGVSNDYTFGSGTRLTVV.

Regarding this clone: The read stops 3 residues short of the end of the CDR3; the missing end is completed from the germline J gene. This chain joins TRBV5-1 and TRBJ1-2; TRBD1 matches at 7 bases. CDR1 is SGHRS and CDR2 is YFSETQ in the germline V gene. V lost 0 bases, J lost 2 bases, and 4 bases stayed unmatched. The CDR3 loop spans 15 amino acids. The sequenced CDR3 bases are TGCGCCAGCAGCTTGGGGACAGGAGAAAACTATGGC. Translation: CASSLGTGENYG. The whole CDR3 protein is CASSLGTGENYGYTF. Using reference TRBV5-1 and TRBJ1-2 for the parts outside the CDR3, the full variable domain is KAGVTQTPRYLIKTRGQQVTLSCSPISGHRSVSWYQQTPGQGLQFLFEYFSETQRNKGNFPGRFSGRQFSNSRSEMNVSTLELGDSALYLCASSLGTGENYGYTFGSGTRLTVV.

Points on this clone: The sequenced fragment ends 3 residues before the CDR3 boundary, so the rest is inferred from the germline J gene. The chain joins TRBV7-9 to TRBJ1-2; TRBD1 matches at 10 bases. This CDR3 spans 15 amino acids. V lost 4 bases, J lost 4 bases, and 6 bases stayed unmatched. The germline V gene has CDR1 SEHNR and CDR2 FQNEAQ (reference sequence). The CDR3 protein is CASSSGTGEGYGYTF. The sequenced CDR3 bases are TGTGCCAGCAGCTCGGGGACAGGGGAGGGCTATGGC.

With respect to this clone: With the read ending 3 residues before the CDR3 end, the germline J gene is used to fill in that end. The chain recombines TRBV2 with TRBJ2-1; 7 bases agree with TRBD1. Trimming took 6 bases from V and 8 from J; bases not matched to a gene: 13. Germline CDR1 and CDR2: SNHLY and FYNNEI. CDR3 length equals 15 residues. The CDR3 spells CASRVEDREMYEQFF. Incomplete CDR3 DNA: TGTGCCAGCAGGGTGGAAGACAGGGAGATGTATGAG.

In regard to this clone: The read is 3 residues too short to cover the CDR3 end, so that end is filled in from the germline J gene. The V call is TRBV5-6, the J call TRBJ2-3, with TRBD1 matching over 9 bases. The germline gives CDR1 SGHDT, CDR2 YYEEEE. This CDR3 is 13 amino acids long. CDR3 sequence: CASIQTGGWAQYF. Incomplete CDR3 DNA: TGTGCCAGCATCCAGACAGGGGGATGGGCG.

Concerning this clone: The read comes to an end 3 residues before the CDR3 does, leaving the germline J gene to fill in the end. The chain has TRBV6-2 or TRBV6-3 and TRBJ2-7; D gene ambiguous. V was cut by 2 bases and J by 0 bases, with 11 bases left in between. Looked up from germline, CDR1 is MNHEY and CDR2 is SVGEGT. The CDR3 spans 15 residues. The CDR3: CASSYMAGSSYEQYF. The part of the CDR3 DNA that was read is TGTGCCAGCAGTTACATGGCAGGATCCTCCTACGAG.

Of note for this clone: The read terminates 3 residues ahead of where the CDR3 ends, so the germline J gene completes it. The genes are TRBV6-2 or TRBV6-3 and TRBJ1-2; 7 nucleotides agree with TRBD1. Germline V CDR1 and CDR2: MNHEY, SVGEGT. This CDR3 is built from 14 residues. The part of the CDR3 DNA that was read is TGTGCCAGCAGTCGCACGGCGACAGGGTGGATC. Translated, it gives CASSRTATGWI. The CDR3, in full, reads CASSRTATGWIYTF.

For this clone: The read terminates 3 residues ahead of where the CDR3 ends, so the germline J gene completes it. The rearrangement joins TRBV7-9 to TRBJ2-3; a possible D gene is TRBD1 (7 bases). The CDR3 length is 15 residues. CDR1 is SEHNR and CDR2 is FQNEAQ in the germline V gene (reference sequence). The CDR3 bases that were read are TGTGCCAGCAGCCCGCGGGGACAGCCACAAGAGACG. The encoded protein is CASSPRGQPQET. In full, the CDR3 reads CASSPRGQPQETQYF.

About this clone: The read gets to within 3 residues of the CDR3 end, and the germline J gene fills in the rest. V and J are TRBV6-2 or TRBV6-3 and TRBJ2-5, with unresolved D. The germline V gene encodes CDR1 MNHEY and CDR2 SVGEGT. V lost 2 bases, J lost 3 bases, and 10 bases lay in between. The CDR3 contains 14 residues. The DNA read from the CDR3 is TGTGCCAGCAGTTACCGGGTCAGAGAAGAGACC. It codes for CASSYRVREET. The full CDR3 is CASSYRVREETQYF.

CDR3 DNA (partial): TGTGCCAGCGCCGAGACCGGGACAGGGGAA. Translation gives CASAETGTGE. The whole CDR3 protein is CASAETGTGEAFF. The chain uses TRBV2 and TRBJ1-1, with 9 bases fitting TRBD1. The missing CDR3 end, 3 residues past where the read stops, is filled in from the germline J gene. Per the germline V gene, CDR1 is SNHLY and CDR2 is FYNNEI. The CDR3 length is 13 residues.

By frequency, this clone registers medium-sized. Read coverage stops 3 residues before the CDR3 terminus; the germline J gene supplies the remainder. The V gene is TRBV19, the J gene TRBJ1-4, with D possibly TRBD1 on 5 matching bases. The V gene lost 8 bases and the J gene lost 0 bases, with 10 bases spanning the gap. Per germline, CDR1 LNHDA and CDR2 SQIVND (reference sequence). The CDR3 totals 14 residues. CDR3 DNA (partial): TGTGCCAGTGCACAGGAGGCAACTAATGAAAAA. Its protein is CASAQEATNEK. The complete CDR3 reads CASAQEATNEKLFF.

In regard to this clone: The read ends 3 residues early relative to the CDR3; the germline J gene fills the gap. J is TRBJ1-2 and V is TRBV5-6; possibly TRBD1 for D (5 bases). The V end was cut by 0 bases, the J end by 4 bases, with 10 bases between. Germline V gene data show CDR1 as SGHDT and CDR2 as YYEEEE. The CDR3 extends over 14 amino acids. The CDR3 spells CASSLGQPGYGYTF. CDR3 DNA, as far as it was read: TGTGCCAGCAGCTTGGGACAGCCTGGCTATGGC.

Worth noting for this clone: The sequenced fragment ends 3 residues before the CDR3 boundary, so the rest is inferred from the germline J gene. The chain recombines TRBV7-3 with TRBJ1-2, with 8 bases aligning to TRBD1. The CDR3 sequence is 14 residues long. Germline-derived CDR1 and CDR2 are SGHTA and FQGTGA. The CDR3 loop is CASSSDRATDTYTF. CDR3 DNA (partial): TGTGCCAGCAGCTCGGACAGGGCAACAGATACC.

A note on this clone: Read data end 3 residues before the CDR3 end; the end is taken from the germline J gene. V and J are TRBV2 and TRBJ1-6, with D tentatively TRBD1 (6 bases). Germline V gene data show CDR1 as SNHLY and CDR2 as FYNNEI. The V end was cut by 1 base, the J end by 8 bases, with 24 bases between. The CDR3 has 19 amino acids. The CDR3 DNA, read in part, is TGTGCCAGCAGTGAAGGGTCGGGTTGGGGGCAAACCGGCCATTCACCC. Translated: CASSEGSGWGQTGHSP. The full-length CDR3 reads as CASSEGSGWGQTGHSPLHF.

The CDR3 is CASSAVAGGLVTQYF. CDR3 DNA (partial): TGTGCCAGCAGCGCCGTCGCGGGGGGGCTCGTGACC. J is TRBJ2-5 and V is TRBV7-2, with 9 bases that match TRBD2. The read ends 3 residues early relative to the CDR3; the germline J gene fills the gap. The CDR3 runs 15 residues. V was clipped by 5 bases and J by 7 bases; unmatched bases: 11. Germline-derived CDR1 and CDR2 are SGHTA and FQGNSA. The full variable domain, its missing parts supplied by reference TRBV7-2 and TRBJ2-5, is GAGVSQSPSNKVTEKGKDVELRCDPISGHTALYWYRQSLGQGLEFLIYFQGNSAPDKSGLPSDRFSAERTGGSVSTLTIQRTQQEDSAVYLCASSAVAGGLVTQYFGPGTRLLVL.

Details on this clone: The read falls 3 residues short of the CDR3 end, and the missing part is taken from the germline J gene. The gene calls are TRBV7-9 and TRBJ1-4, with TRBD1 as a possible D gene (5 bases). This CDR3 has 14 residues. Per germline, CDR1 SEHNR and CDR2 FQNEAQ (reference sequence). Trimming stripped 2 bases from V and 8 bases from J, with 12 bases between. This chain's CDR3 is CASSLSGLEEKLFF. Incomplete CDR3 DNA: TGTGCCAGCAGCTTATCAGGGCTCGAAGAAAAA.

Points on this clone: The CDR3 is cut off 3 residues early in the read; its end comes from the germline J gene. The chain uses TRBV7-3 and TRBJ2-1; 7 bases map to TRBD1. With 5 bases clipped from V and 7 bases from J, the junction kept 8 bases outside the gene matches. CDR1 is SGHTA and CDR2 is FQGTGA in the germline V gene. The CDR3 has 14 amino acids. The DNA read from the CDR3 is TGTGCCAGCAGCCGATCCGGGACAGAAAATGAG. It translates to CASSRSGTENE. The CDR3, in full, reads CASSRSGTENEQFF.

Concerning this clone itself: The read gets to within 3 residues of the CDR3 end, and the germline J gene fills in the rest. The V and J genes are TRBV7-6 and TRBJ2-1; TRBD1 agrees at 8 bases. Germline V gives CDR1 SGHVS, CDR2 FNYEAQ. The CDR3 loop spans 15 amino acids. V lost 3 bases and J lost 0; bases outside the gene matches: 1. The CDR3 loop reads CASSFQGASYNEQFF. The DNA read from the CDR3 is TGTGCCAGCAGCTTTCAGGGGGCCTCCTACAATGAG.

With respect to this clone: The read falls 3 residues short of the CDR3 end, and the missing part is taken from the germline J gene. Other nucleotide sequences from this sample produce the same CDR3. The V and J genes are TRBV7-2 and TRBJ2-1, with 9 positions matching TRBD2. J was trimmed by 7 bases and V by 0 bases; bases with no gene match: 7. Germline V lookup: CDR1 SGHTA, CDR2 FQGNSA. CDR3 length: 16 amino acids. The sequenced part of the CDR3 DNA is TGTGCCAGCAGCTTAGCGCGGGGGGGGGCGGGTAATGAG. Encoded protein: CASSLARGGAGNE. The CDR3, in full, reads CASSLARGGAGNEQFF.

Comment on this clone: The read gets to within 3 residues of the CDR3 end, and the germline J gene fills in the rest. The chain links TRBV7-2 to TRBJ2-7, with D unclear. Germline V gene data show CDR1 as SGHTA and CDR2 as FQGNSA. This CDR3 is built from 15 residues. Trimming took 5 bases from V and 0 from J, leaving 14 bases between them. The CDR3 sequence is CASSPSDLISYEQYF. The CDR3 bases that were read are TGTGCCAGCAGCCCGAGCGACTTGATCTCCTACGAG.

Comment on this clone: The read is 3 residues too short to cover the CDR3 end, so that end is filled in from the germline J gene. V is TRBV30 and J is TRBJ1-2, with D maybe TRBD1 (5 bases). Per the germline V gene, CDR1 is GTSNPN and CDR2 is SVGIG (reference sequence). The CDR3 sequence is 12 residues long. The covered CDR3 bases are TGTGCCTGGAGTGCACTGCGGGGGGAC. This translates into CAWSALRGD. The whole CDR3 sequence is CAWSALRGDYTF.

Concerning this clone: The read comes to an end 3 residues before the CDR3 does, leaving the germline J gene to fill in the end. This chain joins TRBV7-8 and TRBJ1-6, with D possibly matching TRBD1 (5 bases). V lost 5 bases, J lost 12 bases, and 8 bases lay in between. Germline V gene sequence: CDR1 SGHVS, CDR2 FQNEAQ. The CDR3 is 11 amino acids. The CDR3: CASSAGGPLHF. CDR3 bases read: TGTGCCAGCAGCGCCGGGGGACCC.